This TCR beta chain stems from a study of CD8 T cells in Susac syndrome (dated by TCRdb to the late 2010s). General notes on the study: Repertoire sequencing was used to test whether CD8+ T cell activation and differentiation in Susac syndrome was antigen driven. The study compared CD8+ T cell repertoire clonality among 12 healthy donors, approximately 14 Susac syndrome patients and about 16 multiple sclerosis patients. Study-wide conclusions, independent of this receptor: The study acknowledged that relatively few individuals were included in the TCR sequencing and HLA analysis.

RNA was extracted with the RNeasy kit and roughly 0.45 to 1 ug was reverse transcribed using random hexamers. The immunoSEQ multiplex PCR assay, which covers 54 Vbeta and 13 Jbeta segments, was used to amplify TCR beta CDR3 regions. PCR amplification bias was corrected by using a synthetic template baseline for primer optimization and computational correction. For the original study's pipeline: Only productive sequences were kept, with reads annotated to V, D and J genes according to IMGT and analyzed in immunoSEQ Analyzer. To calculate clonality, Shannon entropy was normalized by log2 of the number of productive unique sequences and then subtracted from one. Public and private clones were assessed among the 100 most prevalent clones of each patient and control. A clone was defined as Susac-specific if it was absent from the healthy and MS cohorts, from over a thousand published viral clones and from other ImmuneACCESS disease sequences. TCRdb handled the public reads itself, with Q25 trimming in fastp and clone calling in MiXCR, and kept productive beta chains. Each record represents a unique CDR3 protein, reported with the most common genes and DNA among its rows. None of the V and J calls come from the authors' own analysis; TCRdb made them. Across this sample there are roughly 50,000 distinct CDR3 sequences, with approximately 94% seen only once. More than 0.45% of the sample is in the top ten clones.

With respect to this clonotype: Its cognate antigen has yet to be identified. Within one base of it there is no much larger clone, and no base qualities were kept.

Peripheral blood CD8+ and CD4+ T cells from healthy donors, Susac syndrome patients and multiple sclerosis patients were profiled by high-throughput TCR beta sequencing. Healthy donors were age- and sex-matched controls. Bulk CD8+ and CD4+ T cells were purified by magnetic negative isolation, whereas CD8+ TEMRA cells were enriched by FACS. Blood was drawn into EDTA tubes, processed within 24 hours, and PBMCs were isolated by density gradient centrifugation. PBMCs intended for TCR sequencing were frozen in liquid nitrogen and were later thawed in a 37 degrees C water bath. The sorted or isolated CD4+, CD8+ and CD8+ TEMRA cells reached a purity of at least 90%. CDR1 and CDR2, looked up from the germline V gene (reference sequence), are LGHDT and YNNKEL. Including cysteine and phenylalanine, the CDR3 has 15 amino acids. The read is trimmed to its CDR3 DNA, 45 bases read in frame from base 1. V and J lose 1 base and 1 base, and a span of 10 bases separates them.

This clonotype was obtained from a human donor in good health. The V gene is TRBV3-1 and the J gene is TRBJ2-5, and possibly TRBD1, on 5 matching bases. The source material was CD8+ T cells from PBMCs. Here the CDR3 is given as CASSQGGRAQETQYF. The DNA sequence is as follows: TGTGCCAGCAGCCAAGGGGGCAGGGCCCAAGAGACCCAGTACTTC.